This T cell receptor beta chain stems from a study of metastatic and nonmetastatic thyroid tumors. Patients were all untreated before their thyroid surgery. TCRdb re-called clones via MiXCR from the PCR reads. Of tens of thousands of clones in the sample, more than 25% are singletons; the top ten hold about 6%. Per the germline V gene, CDR1 is DFQATT and CDR2 is SNEGSKA (reference sequence). The CDR3 has 14 residues. Trimming cost V 8 bases and J 3 bases, with 17 bases left between them. The receptor's source is a female donor with papillary thyroid cancer or a benign thyroid nodule (not recorded which). Some clones in this sample may be carry-over from other donors' samples. The chain recombines TRBV20-1 with TRBJ1-5; weak D call: TRBD1 (6 bases). Sequencing input: blood. In DNA form, the CDR3 reads TGCAGTACTTTTACAGGGTTGGCCAATCAGCCCCAGCATTTT. It translates to CSTFTGLANQPQHF.